What follows describes a single T cell receptor beta chain. Its target is not known. PCR primers comprised 60 Vbeta and 13 Jbeta primers. Generated by immunoSEQ multiplex PCR, the TCRdb table keeps only in-frame clones and is missing some. Recorded for this sample: over 100,000 clones. V was shortened by 5 bases and J by 0 bases, with 17 bases between the two germline ends. The CDR3 consists of 17 residues. The germline V gene encodes CDR1 LNHNV and CDR2 YYDKDF (reference sequence). The sample belongs to a study of cytomegalovirus exposure and HLA in healthy donors. Study-wide results and caveats: For most TCR beta V segments, an earlier analysis put the productive rate at about 90% or about 30% of the time. An analysis was carried out at a later point. It showed that HLA-associated TCR beta chains were more clonally expanded than equally common non-associated chains.

Material: PBMCs. The rearrangement links TRBV15 to TRBJ1-5; TRBD1 might be the D (5 bases). The sequence was obtained from a man aged 18 to 35 in good health and CMV-seronegative. The CDR3 bases are TGTGCCACCAGCCTAACAAGGGGAACCCTTAGCAATCAGCCCCAGCATTTT. Its protein is CATSLTRGTLSNQPQHF. Full variable domain (remainder filled in from reference TRBV15 and TRBJ1-5): DAMVIQNPRYQVTQFGKPVTLSCSQTLNHNVMYWYQQKSSQAPKLLFHYYDKDFNNEADTPDNFQSRRPNTSFCFLDIRSPGLGDTAMYLCATSLTRGTLSNQPQHFGDGTRLSIL.